The clone carrying this T cell receptor (beta chain) was detected many times. The sample comes from a study of blood T cells in healthy people across ages. The V end lost 7 bases, the J end lost 7 bases, and 20 bases lay between the germline ends. Germline values: CDR1 SEHNR, CDR2 FQNEAQ (reference sequence). The CDR3 extends over 14 amino acids. Primers used in a second PCR of about 6 to 11 cycles were a sample-barcoded 5' primer and a J-beta primer mix. A template-switch adaptor with 12 random nucleotides tagged each cDNA molecule. MiXCR, run by TCRdb on the 5' RACE reads, gives a single entry per CDR3 protein. The table lists some 930,000 distinct CDR3 sequences, 25% to 35% of them singletons. The sample also formed part of further work on T cells of mothers and their children. That source notes: Amplification in the second PCR used the M1S primer, which added sample barcodes and 2-4 random nucleotides.

The V gene is TRBV7-9, the J gene TRBJ2-7; D possibly corresponds to TRBD1 (8 bases). The clonotype comes from a woman in her forties in good health. The sample comprised blood. CDR3 in amino acids: CASTDTGGVLEQYF. CDR3 DNA sequence: TGTGCCAGCACCGACACAGGGGGGGTATTGGAGCAGTACTTC. The whole variable domain, remainder taken from reference TRBV7-9 and TRBJ2-7, is DTGVSQNPRHKITKRGQNVTFRCDPISEHNRLYWYRQTLGQGPEFLTYFQNEAQLEKSRLLSDRFSAERPKGSFSTLEIQRTEQGDSAMYLCASTDTGGVLEQYFGPGTRLTVT.